This is a list of T cell receptor beta chains from one sample in a study of cytomegalovirus exposure and HLA in healthy donors. This table comes from immunoSEQ multiplex PCR, and its TCRdb copy is limited to in-frame clones, with some not included. Of 150,000 or so clones listed, 65% to 70% are singletons. Sample: PBMCs. These receptor sequences come from a man younger than 40 in good health and CMV-seropositive. Both conserved end residues are part of each CDR3. The D gene is left open where the match is weak. Size values are once, few and many counts, or a class for expanded clones, and some rows have none.

v_call,d_call,clone_size,j_call,cdr3_nt,cdr3_aa
TRBV11-2,.,.,TRBJ1-5,TGTGCCAGCAGCTTAGGACCCCAGGGAAATCAGCCCCAGCATTTT,CASSLGPQGNQPQHF
TRBV7-8,.,.,TRBJ2-1,TGTGCCAGCAGCTACCGGGAGTACAATGAGCAGTTCTTC,CASSYREYNEQFF
TRBV29-1,TRBD2,.,TRBJ2-1,TGCAGCGTTGAAGAAGGACTAGCGGGACCCTCCTACAATGAGCAGTTCTTC,CSVEEGLAGPSYNEQFF
TRBV19,.,.,TRBJ2-7,TGTGCCAGTAGTACTAGACAGGCCCTCTACGAGCAGTACTTC,CASSTRQALYEQYF
TRBV5-6,.,.,TRBJ1-2,TGTGCCAGCAGCTTGGTTTCGGCTCTACGGGATGGCTACACCTTC,CASSLVSALRDGYTF
TRBV9,TRBD2,.,TRBJ2-2,TGTGCCAGCAGGCGGACTAGCCTTGACACCGGGGAGCTGTTTTTT,CASRRTSLDTGELFF
TRBV5-1,.,once,TRBJ2-3,TGCGCCAGCAGCTTCGTCCTAGCGAGCACAGATACGCAGTATTTT,CASSFVLASTDTQYF
TRBV6-1,.,few,TRBJ1-1,TGTGCCAGCAGTGAAGGAGGGGCCGGGGGCACTGAAGCTTTCTTT,CASSEGGAGGTEAFF
TRBV29-1,.,.,TRBJ1-2,TGCAGCGTTGAGTCGGGGGGGCCGGCTAACTATGGCTACACCTTC,CSVESGGPANYGYTF
TRBV5-1,.,.,TRBJ1-1,TGCGCCAGCAGCTTGCGGGCAGGGAAAACGTCTGAAGCTTTCTTT,CASSLRAGKTSEAFF
TRBV18,.,.,TRBJ2-7,TGTGCCAGCTCACCGGGGGCGGGAGATATCGACGAGCAGTACTTC,CASSPGAGDIDEQYF
TRBV2,.,.,TRBJ2-1,TGTGCCAGCAGTGAAAAAGAGCGCTCTGAGCAGTTCTTC,CASSEKERSEQFF
TRBV10-3,TRBD2,.,TRBJ2-7,TGTGCCATCAGTGAATGGCGGGAGAACTACGAGCAGTACTTC,CAISEWRENYEQYF
TRBV11-2,TRBD1,.,TRBJ1-4,TGTGCCAGCAGCTTTGGACAGGGAAGGGATAATGAAAAACTGTTTTTT,CASSFGQGRDNEKLFF
TRBV6-1,TRBD1,.,TRBJ1-5,TGTGCCAGCAGCTCGGGACAGAATAGCAATCAGCCCCAGCATTTT,CASSSGQNSNQPQHF
TRBV27,.,.,TRBJ2-1,TGTGCCAGCAGTTCCCCGGGGATCCTCTACAATGAGCAGTTCTTC,CASSSPGILYNEQFF
TRBV19,.,.,TRBJ2-7,TGTGCCAGTATCAACTTCGGAACCCGGACACCCTGCTACGAGCAGTACTTC,CASINFGTRTPCYEQYF
TRBV5-6,.,once,TRBJ1-5,TGTGCCAGCAGCTCTGGCCCCCAGGAGCCCCAGCATTTT,CASSSGPQEPQHF
TRBV5-1,.,.,TRBJ2-7,TGCGCCAGCAGCTTGGAACAGGGCCGGGACGAGCAGTACTTC,CASSLEQGRDEQYF
TRBV19,TRBD2,.,TRBJ2-7,TGTGCCAGTAGACAGGTGGGGGAGGGCTACGAGCAGTACTTC,CASRQVGEGYEQYF
TRBV30,TRBD2,few,TRBJ2-2,TGTGCCTGCTATCCGGGAAGCGGGAGACGTCCCGGGGAGCTGTTTTTT,CACYPGSGRRPGELFF
TRBV28,.,.,TRBJ2-5,TGTGCCAGCAGCCCTGACAGGGAGACCCAGTACTTC,CASSPDRETQYF
TRBV6-5,.,few,TRBJ2-6,TGTGCCAGCAGTTACTTCCGGTCTGGGGCCAACGTCCTGACTTTC,CASSYFRSGANVLTF
TRBV4-2,TRBD1,few,TRBJ2-5,TGTGCCAGCAGCCAAACCTTACTAAGGGGGCTCCCGGAAGAGACCCAGTACTTC,CASSQTLLRGLPEETQYF
TRBV2,TRBD1,.,TRBJ2-1,TGTGCCAGCAGTGCTGTCACAGGGGTTGAGCAGTTCTTC,CASSAVTGVEQFF
TRBV7-3,TRBD1,.,TRBJ2-7,TGTGCCAGCAGCCCCGGACAGGGTTTCGACGAGCAGTACTTC,CASSPGQGFDEQYF
TRBV19,TRBD2,.,TRBJ2-1,TGTGCCAGTAGTCCTATACTAGCGGGAAATAGTGAGCAGTTCTTC,CASSPILAGNSEQFF
TRBV9,.,.,TRBJ2-2,TGTGCCAGCAGCGTAGAGGCGGCGAACACCGGGGAGCTGTTTTTT,CASSVEAANTGELFF
TRBV5-1,TRBD2,.,TRBJ2-3,TGCGCCAGCAGCGGGGGACTAGCGGGAGAGGCAGATACGCAGTATTTT,CASSGGLAGEADTQYF
TRBV18,.,once,TRBJ1-5,TGTGCCAGCTCTTCTGGCGGGGTCCGGGGACAGCCCCAGCATTTT,CASSSGGVRGQPQHF
TRBV4-2,TRBD1,.,TRBJ2-7,TGTGCCAGCAGCCAAGGACAGGGGTTAGCCTACGAGCAGTACTTC,CASSQGQGLAYEQYF